These 13 T cell receptor beta chains came from one sample sequenced in a study of regulatory T cells in long-lasting Graves disease (dated by TCRdb to the early 2020s). Interpreted using the paper, the time point label stands for: newly diagnosed GD, antithyroid drugs for less than 3 months. For both TCR sequencing and RNA sequencing, RNA was extracted from PBMCs using TRIzol. The protocol used for the library was multiplex PCR. Sequenced using an Illumina HiSeq 4000. CDR3 regions were amplified by Arm-PCR with iRepertoire HTBI primers to construct TCR beta libraries. Starting from the raw public reads, TCRdb applied fastp trimming at Q25, assembled clones with MiXCR and retained in-frame beta chains. Merged by CDR3 protein, the rows form single entries marked with the most common genes and DNA. Within this sample are around 360,000 distinct CDR3 sequences, with around 15% of them counted one time only. The ten top clones hold around 20% of the sample.

These data were likewise used in another study, on T cells in Graves' hyperthyroidism and ophthalmopathy.

Sequencing used peripheral blood mononuclear cells (PBMCs), obtained at new diagnosis, from a patient treated with antithyroid drugs. These TCRs come from a woman between 18 and 29 years old with Graves disease. Donor details come from another sample of the same person, matched by shared clones.

This clonotype was seen a handful of times. The chain uses TRBV11-2 and TRBJ2-3; 8 bases are a match to TRBD2. The CDR3 has 15 residues. Germline V gives CDR1 SGHAT, CDR2 FQNNGV. Trimming cost V 2 bases and J 4 bases; bases outside gene matches: 5. CDR3 nucleotides: TGTGCCAGCAGCTTATTCAGCGGGAGCTCAGATACGCAGTATTTT. It yields the protein CASSLFSGSSDTQYF.

Ten or more counts support this clonotype. This chain joins TRBV9 and TRBJ1-1; D gene ambiguous. CDR1 is SGDLS, CDR2 YYNGEE, per germline. This CDR3 has 14 amino acids. Trimming removed 3 bases at V and 6 bases at J, with 15 bases between. CDR3 bases: TGTGCCAGCAGCGCCGCGGTGGGAGTCCCTGAAGCTTTCTTT. It translates to CASSAAVGVPEAFF.

V and J are TRBV15 and TRBJ1-6, with D perhaps matching TRBD1 (6 bases). This CDR3 is built from 13 residues. Per germline, CDR1 LNHNV and CDR2 YYDKDF (reference sequence). V dropped 8 bases and J dropped 2 bases, with 7 bases sitting between them. This CDR3 reads CATRTAYNSPLHF. In DNA, the CDR3 is TGTGCCACCCGGACAGCCTATAATTCACCCCTCCACTTT. The whole variable domain, remainder taken from reference TRBV15 and TRBJ1-6, is DAMVIQNPRYQVTQFGKPVTLSCSQTLNHNVMYWYQQKSSQAPKLLFHYYDKDFNNEADTPDNFQSRRPNTSFCFLDIRSPGLGDTAMYLCATRTAYNSPLHFGNGTRLTVT.

This clonotype was counted many times. The chain carries TRBV20-1 and TRBJ2-3; 13 bases agree with TRBD2. Trimming cost V 5 bases and J 0 bases; bases outside gene matches: 8. CDR1 and CDR2 (germline): DFQATT, SNEGSKA (reference sequence). CDR3 size: 17 residues. The CDR3 DNA is TGCAGTGCTCCCCCCACTAGCGGGAGGGCAAGCACAGATACGCAGTATTTT. Translated: CSAPPTSGRASTDTQYF.

This clonotype was detected ten times or more. The chain joins TRBV29-1 to TRBJ2-7; D remains unclear. Germline values: CDR1 SQVTM, CDR2 ANQGSEA. Between the trimmed V and J ends, which lost 0 bases and 5 bases, there was a span of 17 bases. CDR3 length: 15 amino acids. The CDR3 loop reads CSVEDRKMGKDEQYF. The CDR3 nucleotides read TGCAGCGTTGAAGATCGAAAGATGGGGAAAGACGAGCAGTACTTC.

This chain connects TRBV30 to TRBJ2-2, with D perhaps being TRBD1 or TRBD2 (5 bases each). This CDR3 has 14 residues. The V end was cut by 3 bases, the J end by 6 bases, with 14 bases between. Per the germline V gene, CDR1 is GTSNPN and CDR2 is SVGIG (reference sequence). DNA for the CDR3: TGTGCCTGGAGGGCCTATGGGGGAGCCGGGGAGCTGTTTTTT. This gives the protein CAWRAYGGAGELFF. The full variable domain, in which reference TRBV30 and TRBJ2-2 provide the parts outside the CDR3, is SQTIHQWPATLVQPVGSPLSLECTVEGTSNPNLYWYRQAAGRGLQLLFYSVGIGQISSEVPQNLSASRPQDRQFILSSKKLLLSDSGFYLCAWRAYGGAGELFFGEGSRLTVL.

This clonotype was counted ten times or more. The rearrangement links TRBV11-2 to TRBJ2-1; 11 bases are a match to TRBD2. Germline trimming cut 5 bases from V and 8 bases from J; bases unmatched to any gene: 8. Germline loops: CDR1 SGHAT, CDR2 FQNNGV. This CDR3 has 15 residues. In DNA, the CDR3 is TGTGCCAGCAGCCCGCGGCTAGCGGGAGGAGATGAGCAGTTCTTC. Protein sequence: CASSPRLAGGDEQFF. Supplemented by reference TRBV11-2 and TRBJ2-1, the full variable domain reads EAGVAQSPRYKIIEKRQSVAFWCNPISGHATLYWYQQILGQGPKLLIQFQNNGVVDDSQLPKDRFSAERLKGVDSTLKIQPAKLEDSAVYLCASSPRLAGGDEQFFGPGTRLTVL.

This clonotype occurred a few times. The rearrangement links TRBV19 to TRBJ1-2, with 7 bases matching TRBD1. The V and J ends lost 4 bases and 5 bases, in that order; junction bases with no gene match: 1. CDR1 LNHDA and CDR2 SQIVND come from the germline V gene (reference sequence). The CDR3 length is 12 residues. CDR3 bases: TGTGCCAGTAGTAGCAGGGGGTATGGCTACACCTTC. Translating gives CASSSRGYGYTF.

This clonotype was detected ten times or more. The rearrangement joins TRBV28 to TRBJ2-3; TRBD2 matches 12 bases. The V and J ends lost 3 bases and 6 bases, in that order; junction bases with no gene match: 7. This CDR3 has 16 residues. Germline CDR1 and CDR2: MDHEN and SYDVKM. The CDR3 loop reads CASSFSSGGALDTQYF. The CDR3 region has the DNA TGTGCCAGCAGTTTTTCTAGCGGGGGGGCCCTGGATACGCAGTATTTT.

The J gene is TRBJ2-7, the V gene TRBV20-1; D is ambiguous. There are 12 residues in the CDR3. Germline V gene lookup returns CDR1 DFQATT and CDR2 SNEGSKA (reference sequence). V was cut by 3 bases and J by 6 bases, with 12 bases left in between. The CDR3 coding sequence is TGCAGTGCTAGTTCGGTTAAGCCCGAGCAGTACTTC. This sequence encodes CSASSVKPEQYF.

There are many counts of this clonotype. The CDR3 protein is CASSSPRSGIEQFF. In DNA form, the CDR3 reads TGTGCCAGCAGCTCCCCCCGTTCCGGGATTGAGCAGTTCTTC. This chain connects TRBV11-2 to TRBJ2-1; D might be TRBD2 (5 bases). Germline values: CDR1 SGHAT, CDR2 FQNNGV. V was pared by 4 bases and J by 9 bases, with 16 bases between. The CDR3 contains 14 residues.

This clonotype was counted only a few times. This chain uses TRBV20-1 with TRBJ1-2; the D gene is possibly TRBD1 (5 bases). The germline V gene has CDR1 DFQATT and CDR2 SNEGSKA (reference sequence). V was shortened by 0 bases and J by 4 bases, with 21 bases between the two germline ends. The CDR3 covers 17 residues. The CDR3 loop is CSARDTGWGGLGYGYTF. CDR3 nucleotides: TGCAGTGCTAGAGATACGGGTTGGGGCGGCTTGGGCTATGGCTACACCTTC.

Many counts were recorded for this clonotype. The chain combines TRBV5-1 with TRBJ2-7; no clear D gene. The V gene's germline CDR1 is SGHRS and CDR2 YFSETQ. The CDR3 is made up of 13 amino acids. V was clipped by 0 bases and J by 1 base, with 5 bases between them. CDR3 sequence (DNA): TGCGCCAGCAGCTTGGACAATTCCTACGAGCAGTACTTC. Protein: CASSLDNSYEQYF.